This TCR beta chain emerged from a study of blood T cell repertoires in COVID-19. TCRdb keeps only in-frame clones here, not all; method: immunoSEQ multiplex PCR. In the table there are around 71,000 clones, more than 75% of which are singletons. V was cut by 6 bases and J by 0 bases, with 14 bases left in between. The germline V gene encodes CDR1 LNHDA and CDR2 SQIVND (reference sequence). The CDR3 is 15 residues long. Sequences were obtained from peripheral blood. The source of this sequence is a woman aged 60-75 years with acute or convalescent COVID-19. This chain joins TRBV19 and TRBJ1-1; weak D call: TRBD1 (6 bases). As DNA, the CDR3 is TGTGCCAGTAGCCCTGCCGGACAGCTGAACACTGAAGCTTTCTTT. Translating it yields CASSPAGQLNTEAFF.